The T cell receptor beta chain described here comes from a study of blood T cell repertoires in COVID-19. V lost 3 bases and J 0 bases, leaving 10 bases between the germline ends. Germline V gives CDR1 LNHDA, CDR2 SQIVND (reference sequence). The CDR3 extends over 15 amino acids. Data came from immunoSEQ multiplex PCR; TCRdb stores just in-frame clones and leaves some out. The sample gives 90,000 to 110,000 clones, about 80% of which show up once; 15% to 20% is in the top ten. Sequences were obtained from peripheral blood. The V and J genes are TRBV19 and TRBJ2-3; tentatively, D is TRBD2 (6 bases). The receptor was derived from a woman aged 70 to 79 with acute or convalescent COVID-19. CDR3 sequence reads: CASSIAGTSTDTQYF. CDR3 coding DNA: TGTGCCAGTAGTATCGCAGGGACTAGCACAGATACGCAGTATTTT.